This TCR beta chain was sequenced in a study of T cell responses to AZD1222 COVID-19 vaccine. The overall study: Second doses that came at about 4 or about 12 weeks were put together.

Trimming took 3 bases from V and 6 from J, leaving 15 bases between them. The CDR3 length is 14 residues. Germline-derived CDR1 and CDR2 are LNHNV and YYDKDF (reference sequence). Sequencing used immunoSEQ multiplex PCR; TCRdb keeps in-frame clones, though not all of them. Altogether more than 100,000 clones are present, around 86% being singletons, with the ten largest covering approximately 1.2%. This clone has only one observation. The antigen is unknown. Study-wide points: Clonal diversity was possibly underestimated, and white British individuals and females predominated among donors. The study found vaccine-associated CD4 TCRs spanning spike, dominant at 160-218 and 743-854. Baseline testing showed seropositivity in only a handful of AZD1222 recipients.

The TCR comes from an adult in good health. The input for sequencing was peripheral blood, taken on day 0 of AZD1222 vaccination. The rearrangement joins TRBV15 to TRBJ2-7; weak D call: TRBD1 (6 bases). The CDR3 DNA sequence: TGTGCCACCAGCAGGGAATTACAGGGTTCCGAGCAGTACTTC. This translates into CATSRELQGSEQYF. Based on the CDR3 plus reference TRBV15 and TRBJ2-7, the full variable domain is DAMVIQNPRYQVTQFGKPVTLSCSQTLNHNVMYWYQQKSSQAPKLLFHYYDKDFNNEADTPDNFQSRRPNTSFCFLDIRSPGLGDTAMYLCATSRELQGSEQYFGPGTRLTVT.